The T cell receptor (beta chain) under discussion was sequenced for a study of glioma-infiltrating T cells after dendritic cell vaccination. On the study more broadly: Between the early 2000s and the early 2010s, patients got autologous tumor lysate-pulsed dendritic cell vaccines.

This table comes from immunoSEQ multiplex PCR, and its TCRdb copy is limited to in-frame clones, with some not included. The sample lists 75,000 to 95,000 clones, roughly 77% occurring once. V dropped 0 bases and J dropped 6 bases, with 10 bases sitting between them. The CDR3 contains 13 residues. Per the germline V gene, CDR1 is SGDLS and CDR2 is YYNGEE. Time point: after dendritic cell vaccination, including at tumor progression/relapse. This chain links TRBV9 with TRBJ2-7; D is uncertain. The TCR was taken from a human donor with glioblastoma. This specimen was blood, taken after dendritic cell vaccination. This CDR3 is CASSVGWPSEQYF. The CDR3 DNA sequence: TGTGCCAGCAGCGTAGGCTGGCCGTCCGAGCAGTACTTC.